This T cell receptor (beta chain) appears in the sequencing data of a study of cytomegalovirus exposure and HLA in healthy donors. Primers included in the PCR were 60 Vbeta and 13 Jbeta primers. Data came from immunoSEQ multiplex PCR; TCRdb stores just in-frame clones and leaves some out. The data hold about 160,000 clones, with 70% to 90% observed a single time. Study outcomes and limitations: Researchers catalogued around 150 TCR beta chains as cytomegalovirus-associated. A later analysis reportedly found that, within productive TCRs, an Asian-associated ancestry cluster had fewer N-insertions than the mean observed across the roughly 700 donors. Most TCR sequences were uncommon, yet certain public TCRs appeared in many donors.

The germline V gene has CDR1 SEHNR and CDR2 FQNEAQ (reference sequence). The CDR3 spans 14 residues. Between the trimmed V and J ends, which lost 2 bases and 4 bases, there was a span of 11 bases. A remark on this clone: The antigen remains undetermined.

Sequenced input: PBMCs. The sequence came from a man between 18 and 29 years old in good health and CMV-seropositive. The chain uses TRBV7-9 and TRBJ1-2, with D perhaps matching TRBD1 (5 bases). CDR3 region: CASSLIQGPYGYTF. The CDR3 DNA is TGTGCCAGCAGCTTAATCCAGGGTCCCTATGGCTACACCTTC.